These 21 T cell receptor beta chains share one sample of origin, sequenced in a study of cytomegalovirus exposure and HLA in healthy donors. The PCR employed 60 Vbeta primers together with 13 Jbeta primers. Profiled with immunoSEQ multiplex PCR; TCRdb holds only in-frame clones, not every one. The sample holds about 110,000 clones, about 74% seen once. Sequencing used PBMCs. Source of these receptors: a middle-aged woman in good health and CMV-seropositive.

The rearrangement joins TRBV7-9 to TRBJ1-2; 8 positions agree with TRBD1. Trimming cost V 4 bases and J 9 bases; bases outside gene matches: 7. Germline V CDR1 and CDR2: SEHNR, FQNEAQ (reference sequence). The length of the CDR3 is 13 residues. For the CDR3, the DNA is TGTGCCAGCAGCTCGGGACAGGCCAAGAGCTACACCTTC. Encoded protein: CASSSGQAKSYTF.

The chain combines TRBV5-8 with TRBJ2-7; D might be TRBD2 (7 bases). Trimming removed 2 bases at V and 3 bases at J, with 12 bases between. Germline V gene lookup returns CDR1 SGHTS and CDR2 YDEGEE. The CDR3 consists of 14 residues. The CDR3 DNA follows: TGTGCCAGCAGCTTTGGGGGGGCCTTCTACGAGCAGTACTTC. This gives the protein CASSFGGAFYEQYF.

This clone is a singleton in its sample. This rearrangement joins TRBV2 to TRBJ2-1, with D tentatively TRBD2 (6 bases). The CDR3 loop spans 15 amino acids. The ends were cut back, 1 base at V and 5 bases at J, with 12 bases in the middle. Germline V gene data show CDR1 as SNHLY and CDR2 as FYNNEI. The CDR3 DNA reads TGTGCCAGCAGTGAAGGCGGGGTACCCGACAATGAGCAGTTCTTC. Amino acids: CASSEGGVPDNEQFF.

The chain has TRBV9 and TRBJ2-5; 8 bases match TRBD2. Germline trimming cut 0 bases from V and 4 bases from J; bases unmatched to any gene: 5. This CDR3 comprises 15 residues. Germline CDR1 and CDR2: SGDLS and YYNGEE. The CDR3 reads CASSVGRAGGETQYF. CDR3 in DNA: TGTGCCAGCAGCGTAGGCCGGGCGGGGGGAGAGACCCAGTACTTC.

This chain connects TRBV11-2 to TRBJ1-5; D is unresolved. V was pared by 2 bases and J by 3 bases, with 8 bases between. CDR1 is SGHAT and CDR2 is FQNNGV in the germline V gene. The CDR3 totals 14 residues. This CDR3 is CASSLNVVNQPQHF. For the CDR3, the DNA is TGTGCCAGCAGCTTAAATGTAGTCAATCAGCCCCAGCATTTT.

The genes are TRBV6-1 and TRBJ2-1, with 11 bases matching TRBD2. Germline assignment: CDR1 MNHNS and CDR2 SASEGT. V dropped 7 bases and J dropped 3; count of bases not matched to a gene: 5. The CDR3 has 15 amino acids. The CDR3 sequence: CASTLGTSGYNEQFF. The CDR3 DNA follows: TGTGCCAGCACCTTGGGGACTAGCGGCTACAATGAGCAGTTCTTC.

The V call is TRBV9, the J call TRBJ2-2; D is uncertain. Germline V gene sequence: CDR1 SGDLS, CDR2 YYNGEE. The V end was cut by 5 bases, the J end by 5 bases, with 13 bases between. This CDR3 comprises 14 residues. DNA of the CDR3: TGTGCCAGCAGGTCTGGGCACATAACCGGGGAGCTGTTTTTT. It is translated as CASRSGHITGELFF.

The sample holds a few counts of this clone. This rearrangement joins TRBV25-1 to TRBJ1-6; weak D call: TRBD1 (6 bases). V was cut by 3 bases and J by 11 bases, with 14 bases left in between. The germline CDR1 and CDR2 sequences are MGHDK and SYGVNS. The CDR3 sequence is 14 residues long. CDR3 loop: CASSDPGQVAPLHF. The CDR3 nucleotides read TGTGCCAGCAGTGACCCGGGACAAGTAGCACCCCTCCACTTT.

This clone was picked up one time. J is TRBJ2-7 and V is TRBV6-5; a weak D match, TRBD1 (5 bases). This CDR3 is 15 amino acids long. V was shortened by 3 bases and J by 3 bases, with 15 bases between the two germline ends. Germline V gives CDR1 MNHEY, CDR2 SVGAGI. CDR3 nucleotides: TGTGCCAGCAGTTATGGGGCGGTACTCGTCTACGAGCAGTACTTC. Translation: CASSYGAVLVYEQYF.

This chain links TRBV6-1 with TRBJ1-3, with D tentatively TRBD1 (5 bases). Germline CDR1 is MNHNS and CDR2 is SASEGT. Trimming took 7 bases from V and 8 from J, leaving 18 bases between them. The CDR3 has 14 amino acids. The CDR3, as DNA: TGTGCCAGCACTCTTGGGGGGTCCGGCGACACCATATATTTT. Translating gives CASTLGGSGDTIYF.

The chain uses TRBV5-1 and TRBJ1-1; 9 bases match TRBD1. The V gene's germline CDR1 is SGHRS and CDR2 YFSETQ. V shed 3 bases, J shed 5 bases, and the junction held 8 bases outside the gene matches. This CDR3 contains 15 residues. The DNA of the CDR3 is TGCGCCAGCAGCTCCTTGGGACAGGGATCGACTGAAGCTTTCTTT. This translates into CASSSLGQGSTEAFF.

V is TRBV2 and J is TRBJ2-7; TRBD1 might be the D (5 bases). The V end lost 7 bases, the J end lost 3 bases, and 16 bases lay between the germline ends. The germline V gene has CDR1 SNHLY and CDR2 FYNNEI. The CDR3 extends over 14 amino acids. As DNA, the CDR3 is TGTGCCAGCACCCCCAGGACATCACGCTACGAGCAGTACTTC. This sequence encodes CASTPRTSRYEQYF.

This chain uses TRBV5-4 with TRBJ2-3; D gene unclear. The CDR3 has 12 residues. V lost 0 bases, J lost 5 bases, and 4 bases lay in between. Germline V lookup: CDR1 SGHNT, CDR2 YYREEE (reference sequence). The CDR3 spells CASSLAGDTQYF. The CDR3 DNA is TGTGCCAGCAGCTTGGCGGGAGATACGCAGTATTTT.

The gene calls are TRBV29-1 and TRBJ2-2, with 8 bases aligning to TRBD1. Per germline, CDR1 SQVTM and CDR2 ANQGSEA. There are 15 residues in the CDR3. The trim removed 6 bases at V and 5 bases at J, leaving 11 bases unmatched. Here the CDR3 DNA reads TGCAGCGTGGGGAGATTTACAGGGGGAACCGGGGAGCTGTTTTTT. Translated, it gives CSVGRFTGGTGELFF.

This clone turned up a few times. The genes are TRBV5-1 and TRBJ2-2; D gene unclear. Germline CDR1 SGHRS, CDR2 YFSETQ. The length of the CDR3 is 15 residues. With 7 bases removed from V and 4 bases from J, the gap between germline ends came to 17 bases. Here the CDR3 reads CASHPGGSGTGELFF. Here the CDR3 DNA reads TGCGCCAGCCACCCGGGTGGGTCGGGCACCGGGGAGCTGTTTTTT. The whole variable domain, remainder taken from reference TRBV5-1 and TRBJ2-2, is KAGVTQTPRYLIKTRGQQVTLSCSPISGHRSVSWYQQTPGQGLQFLFEYFSETQRNKGNFPGRFSGRQFSNSRSEMNVSTLELGDSALYLCASHPGGSGTGELFFGEGSRLTVL.

V and J are TRBV18 and TRBJ1-2; D is undetermined. The V and J ends lost 3 bases and 4 bases respectively, with 9 bases between them. This CDR3 has 13 amino acids. Germline assignment: CDR1 KGHSH and CDR2 LQKENI. The CDR3 coding sequence is TGTGCCAGCTCACCCGACGAGGTCTATGGCTACACCTTC. Protein: CASSPDEVYGYTF.

The V call is TRBV18, the J call TRBJ1-3; no reliable D call. V lost 2 bases to trimming and J lost 2 bases, with 10 bases between them. This CDR3 contains 15 residues. The germline gives CDR1 KGHSH, CDR2 LQKENI. The CDR3 loop reads CASSPVEGTGNTIYF. Written as DNA, the CDR3 is TGTGCCAGCTCACCAGTCGAGGGAACTGGAAACACCATATATTTT.

This chain uses TRBV25-1 with TRBJ2-1; TRBD2 aligns across 11 bases. The CDR3 is 14 residues long. Unmatched junction bases numbered 4, after V lost 4 bases and J lost 8 bases. CDR1 is MGHDK and CDR2 is SYGVNS in the germline V gene. CDR3 DNA sequence: TGTGCCAGCAGTGGCCTAGCGGGGGGCGATGAGCAGTTCTTC. Translating it yields CASSGLAGGDEQFF.

The chain couples TRBV30 to TRBJ1-1; no firm D call. The germline V and J ends were trimmed by 2 bases and 0 bases, with 16 bases remaining between them. The germline CDR1 and CDR2 sequences are GTSNPN and SVGIG (reference sequence). This CDR3 contains 16 residues. The CDR3 reads CAWSPRHSSLNTEAFF. CDR3 nucleotides: TGTGCCTGGAGTCCCCGGCACAGCTCCTTGAACACTGAAGCTTTCTTT.

The V call is TRBV30, the J call TRBJ1-6; 7 nucleotides agree with TRBD1. The V gene end was trimmed by 7 bases and the J gene end by 4 bases; junction bases not matched to a gene: 10. The CDR3 runs to 15 residues. Germline V gene lookup returns CDR1 GTSNPN and CDR2 SVGIG (reference sequence). The CDR3 bases are TGTGCCTCCCAATGGAGACAGGGTTATAATTCACCCCTCCACTTT. Residues: CASQWRQGYNSPLHF.

The rearrangement uses TRBV7-2 and TRBJ2-2, with D uncertain. Germline V gene sequence: CDR1 SGHTA, CDR2 FQGNSA. The CDR3 is made up of 15 amino acids. The V end lost 5 bases, the J end lost 4 bases, and 14 bases lay between the germline ends. This chain's CDR3 is CASSPKQASTGELFF. CDR3 DNA: TGTGCCAGCAGCCCCAAGCAGGCGAGCACCGGGGAGCTGTTTTTT.